This entry lists 10 T cell receptor beta chains sequenced from one sample in a study of cytomegalovirus exposure and HLA in healthy donors. Primers: 60 Vbeta forward and 13 Jbeta reverse. Some clones are missing from TCRdb's copy, which holds only in-frame ones; the method was immunoSEQ multiplex PCR. The data contain about 110,000 clones, 65% to 80% of them singletons. Sequencing was performed on PBMCs. The receptors shown here come from a male donor in good health and CMV-seropositive.

This clone was counted a few times. At one end, the junction sequence differs from germline, possibly due to a read error. V gene TRBV19 combines with J gene TRBJ1-5, with no clear D. The CDR3 covers 11 residues. Per germline, CDR1 LNHDA and CDR2 SQIVND (reference sequence). The chain's CDR3 is CASSTGQPQNF. The CDR3 nucleotides are TGTGCCAGTAGTACGGGTCAGCCCCAGAATTTT.

The V gene is TRBV19, the J gene TRBJ1-1; D is possibly TRBD1 (5 bases). The germline V gene has CDR1 LNHDA and CDR2 SQIVND (reference sequence). The V end was cut by 4 bases, the J end by 1 base, with 13 bases between. The CDR3 contains 15 residues. The CDR3 DNA is TGTGCCAGTAGTACTATAGGGGTAACGAACACTGAAGCTTTCTTT. Translating gives CASSTIGVTNTEAFF.

The chain recombines TRBV25-1 with TRBJ2-2, with D possibly TRBD1 on 6 matching bases. CDR3 length equals 15 residues. V lost 6 bases, J lost 1 base, and 12 bases lay in between. Germline lookup yields CDR1 MGHDK and CDR2 SYGVNS. CDR3 DNA sequence: TGTGCCAGCAGACCGACAGGATGGAACACCGGGGAGCTGTTTTTT. Amino acid sequence: CASRPTGWNTGELFF. Drawing the rest from reference TRBV25-1 and TRBJ2-2, the complete variable domain is EADIYQTPRYLVIGTGKKITLECSQTMGHDKMYWYQQDPGMELHLIHYSYGVNSTEKGDLSSESTVSRIRTEHFPLTLESARPSHTSQYLCASRPTGWNTGELFFGEGSRLTVL.

This chain uses TRBV19 with TRBJ2-1; the match to TRBD2 covers 8 bases. CDR3 length equals 17 residues. V trimming: 1 base; J trimming: 6 bases; junction bases outside the gene matches: 11. The germline V gene encodes CDR1 LNHDA and CDR2 SQIVND (reference sequence). The CDR3, as DNA: TGTGCCAGTAGTATAGGAGAAGCGGGAGTGGGGCTCAATGAGCAGTTCTTC. Its protein product is CASSIGEAGVGLNEQFF.

The V gene is TRBV27, the J gene TRBJ1-1; no definite D call. Trimming pared 7 bases from V and 9 bases from J, leaving 18 bases between. The CDR3 runs 13 residues. In germline, CDR1 is MNHEY, CDR2 SMNVEV (reference sequence). The CDR3 region has the DNA TGTGCCAGCACCCTGAGGATCGGAGATCAAGCTTTCTTT. Translation gives CASTLRIGDQAFF.

This clone was counted at least ten times. The chain couples TRBV19 to TRBJ1-1, with 11 nucleotides matching TRBD1. From germline, CDR1 is LNHDA and CDR2 SQIVND (reference sequence). Germline trimming cut 5 bases from V and 5 bases from J; bases unmatched to any gene: 13. CDR3 length equals 17 residues. In DNA form, the CDR3 reads TGTGCCAGTAGTCACAAGGGGACAGGGGGTAGAAGGACTGAAGCTTTCTTT. Protein sequence: CASSHKGTGGRRTEAFF.

The genes are TRBV28 and TRBJ1-5, with TRBD1 as a possible D gene (5 bases). V dropped 2 bases and J dropped 1 base, with 12 bases sitting between them. The CDR3 covers 16 residues. Germline CDR1 MDHEN, CDR2 SYDVKM. The CDR3 sequence: CASSLLGTSSNQPQHF. Here the CDR3 DNA reads TGTGCCAGCAGTTTACTCGGGACTAGCAGCAATCAGCCCCAGCATTTT.

There are a few counts of this clone. The chain has TRBV9 and TRBJ1-1; D is unclear. V gave up 0 bases and J gave up 4 bases, with 7 bases separating them. CDR1 and CDR2 (germline): SGDLS, YYNGEE. The CDR3 contains 13 residues. CDR3 loop: CASSVAPSTEAFF. DNA of the CDR3: TGTGCCAGCAGCGTAGCCCCCAGCACTGAAGCTTTCTTT.

This clone was found once. The J gene is TRBJ2-5, the V gene TRBV27, with D possibly being TRBD1 (5 bases). This CDR3 is built from 13 residues. Deletions cut 3 bases from V and 3 bases from J, with 8 bases between. Germline CDR1 reads MNHEY; CDR2 reads SMNVEV (reference sequence). CDR3 in DNA: TGTGCCAGCAGTTTGACAGAAGAAGAGACCCAGTACTTC. This translates into CASSLTEEETQYF.

This sequence joins TRBV5-1 and TRBJ2-7, with 8 bases matching TRBD2. The length of the CDR3 is 15 residues. The germline CDR1 and CDR2 sequences are SGHRS and YFSETQ. V lost 2 bases to trimming and J lost 0 bases; unmatched junction nucleotides: 4. CDR3 coding DNA: TGCGCCAGCAGCTTCGGCGGGAGGTTCTCCTACGAGCAGTACTTC. Its translation is CASSFGGRFSYEQYF.